This T cell receptor beta chain was sequenced during a study of glioma-infiltrating T cells after dendritic cell vaccination (dated by TCRdb to about 2016). Regarding the complete study: Of the roughly 15 glioblastoma patients in the cohort, all drawn from Phase I and II dendritic cell vaccination trials, 9 were newly diagnosed and 6 had recurrent disease. Autologous tumor lysate-pulsed dendritic cell vaccination was administered to the patients between about 2002 and 2013. The vaccine was prepared from monocyte-derived dendritic cells that were cultured for seven days with IL-4 and GM-CSF and then pulsed overnight with autologous tumor lysate. Three intradermal dendritic cell vaccine injections were administered to patients at biweekly intervals in the arm below the axilla. In glioblastoma patients vaccinated with dendritic cells, deep sequencing of TCR beta CDR3 regions served to measure tumor-infiltrating lymphocyte content and to compare repertoires between tumor and blood. TCR sequencing metrics, including TIL content and tumor-blood repertoire overlap, were correlated with survival after dendritic cell vaccination.

The immunoSEQ assay amplified TCRB CDR3 regions from roughly 2 micrograms of genomic DNA, or from all available DNA when less than that amount was available. The multiplex PCR employed 60 forward primers targeting TCR V beta segments and 13 reverse primers targeting J beta segments. To estimate reads per starting template, synthetic control templates were spiked into each sample at limiting dilution. The Illumina HiSeq System generated 87 bp sequencing reads. Regarding the original processing steps: PCR and sequencing errors were removed by a nearest neighbor algorithm that merged closely related sequences. TCR overlap was defined as the percentage of unique tumor TCR beta sequences that were also present in the same patient's peripheral blood. This is the immuneACCESS table as TCRdb keeps it, with only in-frame sequences that have V and J called. A part of the clones is gone; compared with another copy, unresolved V genes explain less than half, and the rest is unexplained. The DNA gave D and trimming, while V, J and clone size come from that table. The table for this sample lists roughly 60,000 clones; roughly 80% of them were counted only once. Jointly, the top ten make up approximately 15% of the sample.

The study at large found these results: The response model built on TCR overlap across three groups was characterized as speculative, with prospective validation still needed. Longer time to progression and overall survival after dendritic cell vaccination were predicted by higher estimated pretreatment TIL content. No direct relationship between TCR clonality and survival was found, suggesting a diverse polyclonal response may matter. The cohort was small and heterogeneous, with few patients having full blood and tumor sets and even fewer initial-recurrent tumor pairs.

On this clone: It lacks a known antigen. No qualities accompany the bases; no much larger clone lies one base away.

V is shortened by 2 bases, J by 1 base, and the region joining them spans 6 bases. Inclusive of the bounding cysteine and phenylalanine, the CDR3 is 13 residues long. Of all the DNA, just the CDR3 is kept, 39 bases in frame from base 1. Via the germline V gene, CDR1 is SGHVS and CDR2 FQNEAQ. Reading the label with the study, this specimen's time point is: after dendritic cell vaccination, including at tumor progression/relapse. Selection of patients required sufficient residual fresh-frozen tumor tissue and over two years of available survival data. None of the glioblastoma patients carried an isocitrate dehydrogenase mutation, although molecular status otherwise varied. PBMC were collected before vaccination, two weeks after the third vaccination, and at tumor progression when it occurred. The Qiagen DNeasy Blood extraction Kit was used for extraction of genomic DNA.

The sample in question was blood, obtained after dendritic cell vaccination. The TCR was taken from a human donor with glioblastoma. The chain is encoded by TRBV7-8 joined to TRBJ2-7; the D segment cannot be called with confidence. CDR3 reads: CASSLTASYEQYF. The DNA sequence reads TGTGCCAGCAGCTTAACAGCTTCCTACGAGCAGTACTTC.